This TCR beta chain came from a study of regulatory T cells in long-lasting Graves disease. Study conclusions and caveats: TRBV28, TRBJ1-2 and TRBJ2-5 were segments that persistent disease favored.

Stated time point: newly diagnosed GD, antithyroid drugs for less than 3 months. PBMC RNA was the source of the TCR library. This CDR3 has 15 residues. CDR1 is SGHAT and CDR2 is FQNNGV in the germline V gene. Germline trimming cut 7 bases from V and 3 bases from J; bases unmatched to any gene: 7. The TCR beta library used iRepertoire HTBI primers with Arm-PCR amplification of CDR3. TCRdb re-called the multiplex PCR reads with MiXCR, one entry per CDR3 protein. The table shows about 420,000 distinct CDR3 sequences, with approximately 16% occurring only once. This clonotype was seen ten or more times. The antigen is unknown. These data are also associated with another study on T cells in Graves' hyperthyroidism and ophthalmopathy. That source notes: The study used the HTBI primer set for a first-round RT-PCR of the TCR CDR3. Most thyroid clonotypes with frequency above 0.001 were detected in blood. Ophthalmopathy was told apart from stable hyperthyroidism by a 13 V-J model.

This sequence was found in a woman aged 18-35 years with Graves disease. The sequences come from peripheral blood mononuclear cells (PBMCs), collected at new diagnosis, from a patient treated with antithyroid drugs. The V gene is TRBV11-2, the J gene TRBJ2-7; 12 bases map to TRBD2. In DNA, the CDR3 is TGTGCCAGCACCTTCGAGACTAGCGGGAGCTACGAGCAGTACTTC. Translation: CASTFETSGSYEQYF.